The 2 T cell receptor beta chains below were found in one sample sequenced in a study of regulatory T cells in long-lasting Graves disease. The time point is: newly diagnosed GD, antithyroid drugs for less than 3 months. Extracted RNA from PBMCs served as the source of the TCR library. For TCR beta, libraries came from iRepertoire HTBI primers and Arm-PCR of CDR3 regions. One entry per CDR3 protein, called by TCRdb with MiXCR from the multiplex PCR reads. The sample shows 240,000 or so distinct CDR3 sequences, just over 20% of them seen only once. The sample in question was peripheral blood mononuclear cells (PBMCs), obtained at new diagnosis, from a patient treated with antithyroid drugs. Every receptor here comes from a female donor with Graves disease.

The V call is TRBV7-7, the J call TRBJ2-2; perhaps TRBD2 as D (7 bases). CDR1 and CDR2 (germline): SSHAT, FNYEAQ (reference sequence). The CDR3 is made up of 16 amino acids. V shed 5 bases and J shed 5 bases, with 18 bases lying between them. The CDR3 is CASSAGGEGVTGELFF. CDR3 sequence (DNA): TGTGCCAGCAGCGCCGGAGGGGAGGGGGTGACCGGGGAGCTGTTTTTT. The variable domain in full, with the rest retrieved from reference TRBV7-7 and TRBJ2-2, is GAGVSQSPRYKVTKRGQDVTLRCDPISSHATLYWYQQALGQGPEFLTYFNYEAQPDKSGLPSDRFSAERPEGSISTLTIQRTEQRDSAMYRCASSAGGEGVTGELFFGEGSRLTVL.

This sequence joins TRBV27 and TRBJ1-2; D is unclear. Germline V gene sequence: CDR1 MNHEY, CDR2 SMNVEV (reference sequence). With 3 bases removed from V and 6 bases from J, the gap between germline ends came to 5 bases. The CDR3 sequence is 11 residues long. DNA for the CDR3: TGTGCCAGCAGTTTTTTCCATGGCTACACCTTC. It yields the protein CASSFFHGYTF.